The sequence of this T cell receptor beta chain was determined in a study of CD8 T cells in ankylosing spondylitis. Overall study results and limits: Seemingly distinctive of ankylosing spondylitis blood was a TCR beta motif formed by eight highly homologous variants.

On this clonotype: What it binds is unknown.

Each CDR3 protein is one row after TCRdb ran MiXCR on the 5' RACE reads. The sample has 90,000 to 120,000 distinct CDR3 sequences, 24% seen once. Germline lookup yields CDR1 SEHNR and CDR2 FQNEAQ (reference sequence). The CDR3 has 12 residues. V shed 5 bases and J shed 4 bases, with 8 bases lying between them. This chain uses TRBV7-9 with TRBJ2-5; D is uncertain. Sequencing was done on a sample of synovial fluid, either unsorted or a sorted T cell fraction (not recorded which). The sequence came from a male donor with ankylosing spondylitis. CDR3 DNA: TGTGCCAGCAGCAACGATGTAGAGACCCAGTACTTC. Translated, it gives CASSNDVETQYF.